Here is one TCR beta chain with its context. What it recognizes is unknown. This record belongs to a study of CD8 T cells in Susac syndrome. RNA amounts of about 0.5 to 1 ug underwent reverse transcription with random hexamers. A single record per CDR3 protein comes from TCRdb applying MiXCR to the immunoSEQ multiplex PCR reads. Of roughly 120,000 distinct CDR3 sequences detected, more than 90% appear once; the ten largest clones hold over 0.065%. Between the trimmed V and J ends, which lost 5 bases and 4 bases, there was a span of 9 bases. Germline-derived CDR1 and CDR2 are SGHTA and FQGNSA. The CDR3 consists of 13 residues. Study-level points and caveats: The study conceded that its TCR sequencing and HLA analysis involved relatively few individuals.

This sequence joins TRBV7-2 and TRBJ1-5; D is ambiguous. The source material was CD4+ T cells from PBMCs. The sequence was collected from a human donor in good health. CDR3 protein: CASSADANQPQHF. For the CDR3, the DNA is TGTGCCAGCAGCGCGGATGCAAATCAGCCCCAGCATTTT. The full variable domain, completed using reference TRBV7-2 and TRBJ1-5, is GAGVSQSPSNKVTEKGKDVELRCDPISGHTALYWYRQSLGQGLEFLIYFQGNSAPDKSGLPSDRFSAERTGGSVSTLTIQRTQQEDSAVYLCASSADANQPQHFGDGTRLSIL.